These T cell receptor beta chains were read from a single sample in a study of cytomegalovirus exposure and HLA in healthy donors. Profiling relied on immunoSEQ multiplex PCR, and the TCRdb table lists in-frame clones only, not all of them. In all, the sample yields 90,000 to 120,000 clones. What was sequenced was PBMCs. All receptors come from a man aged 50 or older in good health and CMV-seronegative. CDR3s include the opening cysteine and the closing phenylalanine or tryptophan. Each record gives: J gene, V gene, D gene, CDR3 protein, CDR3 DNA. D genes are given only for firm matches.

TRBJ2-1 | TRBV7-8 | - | CASSEFWGRGNEQFF | TGTGCCAGCAGCGAATTCTGGGGCAGGGGCAATGAGCAGTTCTTC
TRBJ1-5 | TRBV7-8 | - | CASSLAQGGQPQHF | TGTGCCAGCAGCTTAGCGCAGGGTGGGCAGCCCCAGCATTTT
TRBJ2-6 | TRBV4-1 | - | CASSLVGGGGANVLTF | TGCGCCAGCAGCCTCGTGGGGGGTGGCGGGGCCAACGTCCTGACTTTC
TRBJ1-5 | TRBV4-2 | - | CASSPQGQYGSNQPQHF | TGTGCCAGCAGCCCCCAGGGGCAGTATGGGAGCAATCAGCCCCAGCATTTT
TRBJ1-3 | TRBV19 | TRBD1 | CATSLDRRGNTIYF | TGTGCCACCTCCTTGGACAGGAGGGGAAACACCATATATTTT
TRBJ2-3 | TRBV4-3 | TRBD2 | CASSQKWGLAGGRDTQYF | TGCGCCAGCAGCCAAAAATGGGGACTAGCGGGGGGGAGGGATACGCAGTATTTT
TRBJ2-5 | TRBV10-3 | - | CAISRQDWETQYF | TGTGCCATCAGTCGACAGGATTGGGAGACCCAGTACTTC
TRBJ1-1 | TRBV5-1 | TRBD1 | CASSWGTGATTEAFF | TGCGCCAGCAGCTGGGGGACAGGGGCGACAACTGAAGCTTTCTTT
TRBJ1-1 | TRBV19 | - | CASSASWGYRNTEAFF | TGTGCCAGTAGTGCCTCTTGGGGCTATCGGAACACTGAAGCTTTCTTT
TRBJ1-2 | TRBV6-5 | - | CASRPPAYRGYGYTF | TGTGCCAGCAGACCACCTGCTTATCGGGGCTATGGCTACACCTTC
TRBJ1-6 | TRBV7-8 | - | CASRGGQGGPLHF | TGTGCCAGCCGGGGGGGTCAGGGCGGCCCCCTCCACTTT
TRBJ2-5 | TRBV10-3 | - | CAITGSETQYF | TGTGCCATCACGGGTTCGGAGACCCAGTACTTC
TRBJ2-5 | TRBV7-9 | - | CASSLQSETQYF | TGTGCCAGCAGCCTACAGAGCGAGACCCAGTACTTC
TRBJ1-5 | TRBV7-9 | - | CASSLTGINQPQHF | TGTGCCAGCAGCCTCACAGGGATCAATCAGCCCCAGCATTTT
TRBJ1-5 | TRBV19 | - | CASTPGQGSNQPQHF | TGTGCCAGTACCCCCGGCCAGGGAAGCAATCAGCCCCAGCATTTT
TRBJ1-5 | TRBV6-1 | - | CASSERRDNQPQHF | TGTGCCAGCAGTGAGAGGCGGGACAATCAGCCCCAGCATTTT
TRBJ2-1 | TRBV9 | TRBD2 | CASSVVAGVGAEQFF | TGTGCCAGCAGCGTCGTAGCGGGAGTAGGTGCTGAGCAGTTCTTC
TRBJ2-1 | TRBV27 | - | CASSLRRSFDEQFF | TGTGCCAGCAGTTTAAGGAGGTCCTTCGATGAGCAGTTCTTC
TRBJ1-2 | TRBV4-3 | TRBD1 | CASSPGTGGNYGYTF | TGCGCCAGCAGCCCCGGGACAGGGGGTAACTATGGCTACACCTTC
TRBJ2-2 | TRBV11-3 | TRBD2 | CASSRRLAVTGELFF | TGTGCCAGCAGCCGTCGGCTAGCGGTTACCGGGGAGCTGTTTTTT
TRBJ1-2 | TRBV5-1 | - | CASSLVAGNKPGGYTF | TGCGCCAGCAGCTTGGTTGCAGGGAATAAACCGGGTGGCTACACCTTC
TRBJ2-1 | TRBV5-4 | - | CASSLARGAGVGYNEQFF | TGTGCCAGCAGCTTGGCCCGGGGGGCGGGAGTCGGCTACAATGAGCAGTTCTTC
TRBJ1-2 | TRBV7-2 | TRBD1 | CASSPQMGQGGGYTF | TGTGCCAGCAGCCCTCAGATGGGACAGGGTGGTGGCTACACCTTC
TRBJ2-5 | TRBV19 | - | CASSSGIGETQYF | TGTGCCAGTAGCTCCGGGATAGGAGAGACCCAGTACTTC
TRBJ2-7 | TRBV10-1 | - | CASRWRGYPYEQYF | TGCGCCAGCAGGTGGAGGGGTTACCCCTACGAGCAGTACTTC
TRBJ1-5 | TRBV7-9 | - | CASRRDSNQPQHF | TGTGCCAGCAGGAGAGATAGCAATCAGCCCCAGCATTTT
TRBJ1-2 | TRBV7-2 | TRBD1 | CASSSDRGAYGYTF | TGTGCCAGCAGCTCCGACAGGGGAGCCTATGGCTACACCTTC
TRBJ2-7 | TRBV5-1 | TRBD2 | CASSLSGVGYEQYF | TGCGCCAGCAGCTTAAGCGGGGTTGGCTACGAGCAGTACTTC
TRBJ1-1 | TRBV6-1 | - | CASRPWGRTEAFF | TGTGCCAGCAGGCCTTGGGGGAGGACTGAAGCTTTCTTT
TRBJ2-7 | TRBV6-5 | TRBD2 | CASSYSGGVKYEQYF | TGTGCCAGCAGTTACTCCGGGGGGGTTAAGTACGAGCAGTACTTC
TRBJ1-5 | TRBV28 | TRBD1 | CASNSGGQTNQPQHF | TGTGCCAGCAATAGTGGGGGACAGACCAATCAGCCCCAGCATTTT
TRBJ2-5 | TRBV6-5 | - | CASSTPAQETQYF | TGTGCCAGCAGTACACCCGCCCAAGAGACCCAGTACTTC
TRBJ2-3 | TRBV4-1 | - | CASSRGRSATDTQYF | TGCGCCAGCAGCAGAGGGCGGTCTGCCACAGATACGCAGTATTTT
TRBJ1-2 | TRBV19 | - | CASSIGPGVGGYTF | TGTGCCAGTAGTATAGGTCCAGGGGTAGGTGGCTACACCTTC
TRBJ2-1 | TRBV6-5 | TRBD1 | CASSYSRGLYEQFF | TGTGCCAGCAGTTACAGCAGGGGGCTGTATGAGCAGTTCTTC
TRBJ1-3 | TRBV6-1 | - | CAGRPDSSGNTIYF | TGTGCCGGAAGACCCGACAGTTCTGGAAACACCATATATTTT
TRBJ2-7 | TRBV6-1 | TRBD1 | CASRGQGRYEQYF | TGTGCCAGCAGGGGACAGGGGAGGTACGAGCAGTACTTC
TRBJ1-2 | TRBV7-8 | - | CASSSWTEGIYGYTF | TGTGCCAGCAGCTCATGGACAGAAGGGATCTATGGCTACACCTTC
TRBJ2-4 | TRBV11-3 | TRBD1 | CASSSDRGVDIQYF | TGTGCCAGCAGCTCGGACAGGGGAGTTGACATTCAGTACTTC
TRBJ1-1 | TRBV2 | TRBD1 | CASVTALQGTEAFF | TGTGCCAGCGTCACCGCACTACAGGGGACTGAAGCTTTCTTT
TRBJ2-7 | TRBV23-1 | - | CASRPLGGDEQYF | TGCGCCAGCCGCCCCTTAGGGGGGGACGAGCAGTACTTC
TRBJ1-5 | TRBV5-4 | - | CASSPGRGNQPQHF | TGTGCCAGCAGTCCCGGGCGGGGCAATCAGCCCCAGCATTTT
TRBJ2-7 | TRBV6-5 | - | CASRASGSYEQYF | TGTGCCAGCAGAGCTTCGGGTTCCTACGAGCAGTACTTC
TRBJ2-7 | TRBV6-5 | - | CASSYSGAGPYEQYF | TGTGCCAGCAGTTACTCGGGGGCAGGACCCTACGAGCAGTACTTC
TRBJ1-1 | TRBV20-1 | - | CSARIGQEAFF | TGCAGTGCTAGAATAGGACAGGAAGCTTTCTTT
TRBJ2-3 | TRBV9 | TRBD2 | CASSAGLAESTDTQYF | TGTGCCAGCAGCGCAGGACTAGCGGAGAGCACAGATACGCAGTATTTT
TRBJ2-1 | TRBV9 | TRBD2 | CASSVLAGNGNEQFF | TGTGCCAGCAGCGTTTTAGCGGGAAACGGCAATGAGCAGTTCTTC
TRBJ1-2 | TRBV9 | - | CASSVGPPSNYGYTF | TGTGCCAGCAGCGTGGGCCCACCTTCTAACTATGGCTACACCTTC
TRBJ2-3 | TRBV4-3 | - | CASSQGGQGRADTQYF | TGCGCCAGCAGCCAAGGGGGGCAGGGGCGGGCAGATACGCAGTATTTT
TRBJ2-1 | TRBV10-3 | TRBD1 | CAISNTGGSYNEQFF | TGTGCCATCAGTAACACAGGGGGCTCCTACAATGAGCAGTTCTTC
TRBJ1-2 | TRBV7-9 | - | CASSFVSANYGYTF | TGTGCCAGCAGCTTTGTGTCAGCTAACTATGGCTACACCTTC
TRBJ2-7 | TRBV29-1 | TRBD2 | CSVAWGTSGDYEQYF | TGCAGCGTTGCCTGGGGGACTAGCGGGGACTACGAGCAGTACTTC